This TCR beta chain emerged from a study of cytomegalovirus exposure and HLA in healthy donors. The overall study: The Caucasian-associated ancestry cluster held roughly 84% of some 420 genotyped donors. Overall study results and limits: It emerged from a later analysis that several of the most significant clusters appeared to be linked to common viral pathogens. Compared with the roughly 700-donor mean, an Asian-associated ancestry cluster reportedly had fewer N-insertions, according to a later analysis. Presence/absence analyses took donor sequencing depth as roughly uniform.

This clone occurred once. Its antigen is still unknown. PCR amplification relied on 60 Vbeta primers (plus 13 Jbeta primers). The method was immunoSEQ multiplex PCR; TCRdb's version includes in-frame clones alone and lacks a portion of them. Of approximately 51,000 clones in the sample, approximately 68% were seen once. V was cut by 9 bases and J by 0 bases, with 15 bases left in between. The CDR3 is 14 amino acids. The germline V gene has CDR1 WNHNN and CDR2 SYGVQD (reference sequence). Sequenced: PBMCs. The chain couples TRBV10-1 to TRBJ2-7; D is perhaps TRBD1 (5 bases). The sequence derives from a man younger than 40 in good health and CMV-seronegative. The CDR3 DNA sequence: TGCGCCAGAGCTGGGGCAGGGCTCTCCTACGAGCAGTACTTC. It codes for CARAGAGLSYEQYF.